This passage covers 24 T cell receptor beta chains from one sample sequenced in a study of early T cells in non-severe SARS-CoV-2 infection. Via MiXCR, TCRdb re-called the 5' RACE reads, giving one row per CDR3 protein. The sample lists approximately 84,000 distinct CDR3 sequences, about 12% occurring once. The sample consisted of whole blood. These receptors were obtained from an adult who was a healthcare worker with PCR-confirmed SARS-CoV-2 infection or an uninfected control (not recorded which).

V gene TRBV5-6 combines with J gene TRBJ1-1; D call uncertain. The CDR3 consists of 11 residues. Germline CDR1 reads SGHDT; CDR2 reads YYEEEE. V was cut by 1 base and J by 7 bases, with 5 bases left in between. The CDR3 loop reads CASSLWSEAFF. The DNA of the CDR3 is TGTGCCAGCAGCTTGTGGAGTGAAGCTTTCTTT.

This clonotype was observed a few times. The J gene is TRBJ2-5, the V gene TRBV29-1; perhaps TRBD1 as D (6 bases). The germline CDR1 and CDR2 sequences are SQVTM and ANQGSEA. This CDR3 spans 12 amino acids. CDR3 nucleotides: TGCACCACCTCTTCAGGGGAAGAGACCCAGTACTTC. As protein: CTTSSGEETQYF.

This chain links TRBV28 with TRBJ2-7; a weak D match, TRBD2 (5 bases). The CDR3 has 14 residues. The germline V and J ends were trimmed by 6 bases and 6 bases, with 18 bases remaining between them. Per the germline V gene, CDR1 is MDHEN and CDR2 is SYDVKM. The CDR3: CASRPGGRAGEQYF. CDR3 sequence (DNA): TGTGCCAGCAGACCCGGAGGACGGGCCGGCGAGCAGTACTTC.

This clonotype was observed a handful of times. CDR3 loop: CASSLTSWNTGELFF. The CDR3 DNA is TGTGCCAGCAGCTTGACCAGCTGGAACACCGGGGAGCTGTTTTTT. The chain combines TRBV3-1 with TRBJ2-2; D remains ambiguous. This CDR3 comprises 15 residues. Looked up from germline, CDR1 is LGHDT and CDR2 is YNNKEL (reference sequence). Trimming took 5 bases from V and 1 from J, leaving 11 bases between them.

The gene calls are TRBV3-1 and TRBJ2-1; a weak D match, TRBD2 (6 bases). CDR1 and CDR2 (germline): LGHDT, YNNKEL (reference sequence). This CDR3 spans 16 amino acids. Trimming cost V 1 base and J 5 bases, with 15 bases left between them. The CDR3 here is CASSQVGLARNNEQFF. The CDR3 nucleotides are TGTGCCAGCAGCCAAGTAGGGCTAGCGAGAAACAATGAGCAGTTCTTC.

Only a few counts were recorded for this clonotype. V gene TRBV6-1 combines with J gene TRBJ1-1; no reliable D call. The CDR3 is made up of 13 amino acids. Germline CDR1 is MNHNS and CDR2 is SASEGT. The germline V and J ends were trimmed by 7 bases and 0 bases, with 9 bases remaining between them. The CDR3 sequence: CASKGQLNTEAFF. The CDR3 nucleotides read TGTGCCAGCAAAGGTCAATTGAACACTGAAGCTTTCTTT.

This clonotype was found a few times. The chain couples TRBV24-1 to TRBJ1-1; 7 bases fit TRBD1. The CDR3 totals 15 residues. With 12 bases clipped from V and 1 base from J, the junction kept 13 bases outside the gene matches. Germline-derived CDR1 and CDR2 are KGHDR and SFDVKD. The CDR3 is CAGLDRDWRNTEAFF. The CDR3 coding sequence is TGTGCCGGACTTGACAGGGACTGGAGGAACACTGAAGCTTTCTTT.

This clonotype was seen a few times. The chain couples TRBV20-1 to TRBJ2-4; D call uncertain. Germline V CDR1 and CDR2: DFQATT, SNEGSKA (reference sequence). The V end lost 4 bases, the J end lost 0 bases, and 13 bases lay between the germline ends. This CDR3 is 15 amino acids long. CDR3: CSAKDAALAKNIQYF. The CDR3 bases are TGCAGTGCTAAGGACGCTGCTTTAGCCAAAAACATTCAGTACTTC.

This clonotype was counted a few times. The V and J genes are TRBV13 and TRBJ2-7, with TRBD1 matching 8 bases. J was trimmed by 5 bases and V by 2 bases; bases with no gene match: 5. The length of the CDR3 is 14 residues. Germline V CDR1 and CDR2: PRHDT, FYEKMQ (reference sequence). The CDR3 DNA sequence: TGTGCCAGCAGCTTACAGGGGGCAAAGAACGAGCAGTACTTC. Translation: CASSLQGAKNEQYF.

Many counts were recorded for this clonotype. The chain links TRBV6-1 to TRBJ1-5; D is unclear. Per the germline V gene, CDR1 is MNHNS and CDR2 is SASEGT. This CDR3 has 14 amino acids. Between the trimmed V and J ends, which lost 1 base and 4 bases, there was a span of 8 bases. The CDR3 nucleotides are TGTGCCAGCAGTGAAGGCCACCCTAATCAGCCCCAGCATTTT. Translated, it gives CASSEGHPNQPQHF.

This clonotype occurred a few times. The CDR3 DNA reads as TGCAGCGAACAGAGTACCTACGAGCAGTACTTC. It specifies CSEQSTYEQYF. The rearrangement links TRBV29-1 to TRBJ2-7; no clear D. Trimming removed 7 bases from V and 2 bases from J, with 9 bases in between. This CDR3 contains 11 residues. Germline V gene data show CDR1 as SQVTM and CDR2 as ANQGSEA.

The CDR3 DNA is TGCGCCAGCAGCGCGGACCCTAATCAGCCCCAGCATTTT. This codes for CASSADPNQPQHF. J is TRBJ1-5 and V is TRBV5-1; D is unclear. Germline V gives CDR1 SGHRS, CDR2 YFSETQ. Trimming stripped 4 bases from V and 4 bases from J, with 9 bases between. This CDR3 spans 13 amino acids.

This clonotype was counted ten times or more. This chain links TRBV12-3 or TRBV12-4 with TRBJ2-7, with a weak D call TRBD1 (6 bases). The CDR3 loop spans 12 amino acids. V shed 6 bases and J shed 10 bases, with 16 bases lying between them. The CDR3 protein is CASSLTGMGQYF. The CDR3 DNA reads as TGTGCCAGCAGCCTAACAGGGATGGGCCAGTACTTC.

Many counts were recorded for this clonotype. The DNA of the CDR3 is TGTGCCAGCTCACCGGGGACAGGGTCGGCGAGAAACTCCTACAATGAGCAGTTCTTC. This sequence encodes CASSPGTGSARNSYNEQFF. The chain uses TRBV18 and TRBJ2-1; 9 nucleotides align to TRBD1. CDR1 and CDR2 (germline): KGHSH, LQKENI. Trimming took 3 bases from V and 0 from J; bases not matched to a gene: 12. The CDR3 runs to 19 residues.

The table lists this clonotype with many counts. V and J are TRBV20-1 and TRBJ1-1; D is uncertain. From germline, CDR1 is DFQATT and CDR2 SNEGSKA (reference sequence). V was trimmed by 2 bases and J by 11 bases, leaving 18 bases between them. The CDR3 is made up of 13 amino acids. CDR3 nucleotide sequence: TGCAGTGCTAGATCCGAACAAATCGCCCCGGCTTTCTTT. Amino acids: CSARSEQIAPAFF.

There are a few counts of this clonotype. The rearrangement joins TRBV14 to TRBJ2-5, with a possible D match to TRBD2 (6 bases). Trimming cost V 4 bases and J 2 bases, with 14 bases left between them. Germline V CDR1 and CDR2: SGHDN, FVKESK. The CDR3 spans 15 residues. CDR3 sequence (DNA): TGTGCCAGCAGCCTATTCGGACTAACTCAAGAGACCCAGTACTTC. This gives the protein CASSLFGLTQETQYF.

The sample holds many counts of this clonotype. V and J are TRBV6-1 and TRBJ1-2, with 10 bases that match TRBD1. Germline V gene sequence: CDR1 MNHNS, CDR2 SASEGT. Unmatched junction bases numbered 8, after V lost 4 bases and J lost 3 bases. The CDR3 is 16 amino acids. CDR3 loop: CASSGGDRGRDYGYTF. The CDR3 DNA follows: TGTGCCAGCAGTGGAGGTGACAGGGGGCGCGACTATGGCTACACCTTC.

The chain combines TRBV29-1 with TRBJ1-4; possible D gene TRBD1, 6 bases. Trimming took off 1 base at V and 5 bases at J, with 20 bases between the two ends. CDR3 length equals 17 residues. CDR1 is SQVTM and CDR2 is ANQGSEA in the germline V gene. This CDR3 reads CSVEAGGADALNEKLFF. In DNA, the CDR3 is TGCAGCGTTGAAGCCGGGGGGGCGGACGCTTTAAATGAAAAACTGTTTTTT.

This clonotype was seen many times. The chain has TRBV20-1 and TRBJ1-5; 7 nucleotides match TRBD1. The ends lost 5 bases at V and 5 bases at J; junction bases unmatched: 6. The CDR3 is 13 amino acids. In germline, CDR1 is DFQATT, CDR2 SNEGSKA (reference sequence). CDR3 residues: CSALGTADQPQHF. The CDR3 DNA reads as TGCAGTGCTTTAGGGACAGCCGATCAGCCCCAGCATTTT.

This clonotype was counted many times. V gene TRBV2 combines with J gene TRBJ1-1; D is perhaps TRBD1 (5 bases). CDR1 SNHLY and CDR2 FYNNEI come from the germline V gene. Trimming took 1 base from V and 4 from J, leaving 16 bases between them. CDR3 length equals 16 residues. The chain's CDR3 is CASSEDGAVRSTEAFF. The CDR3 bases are TGTGCCAGCAGTGAAGATGGGGCAGTCAGATCCACTGAAGCTTTCTTT.

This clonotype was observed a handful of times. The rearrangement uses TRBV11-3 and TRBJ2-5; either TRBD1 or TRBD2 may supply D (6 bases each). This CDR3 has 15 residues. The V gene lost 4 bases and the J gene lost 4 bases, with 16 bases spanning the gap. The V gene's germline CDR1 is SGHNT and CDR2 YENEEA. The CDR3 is CASSSGTLRGETQYF. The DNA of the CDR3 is TGTGCCAGCAGCTCCGGGACTCTCAGGGGAGAGACCCAGTACTTC.

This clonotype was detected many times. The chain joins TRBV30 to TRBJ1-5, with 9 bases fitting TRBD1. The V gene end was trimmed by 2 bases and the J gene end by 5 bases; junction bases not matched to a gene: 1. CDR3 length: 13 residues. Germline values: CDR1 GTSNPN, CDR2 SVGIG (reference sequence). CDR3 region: CAWSRQGDQPQHF. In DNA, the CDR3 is TGTGCCTGGAGTAGACAGGGGGATCAGCCCCAGCATTTT.

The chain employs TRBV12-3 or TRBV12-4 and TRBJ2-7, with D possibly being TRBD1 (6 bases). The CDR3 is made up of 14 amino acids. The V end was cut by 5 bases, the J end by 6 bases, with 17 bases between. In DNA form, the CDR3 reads TGTGCCAGCAGTCGACAGGCCGCCTCCAGCGAGCAGTACTTC. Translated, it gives CASSRQAASSEQYF.

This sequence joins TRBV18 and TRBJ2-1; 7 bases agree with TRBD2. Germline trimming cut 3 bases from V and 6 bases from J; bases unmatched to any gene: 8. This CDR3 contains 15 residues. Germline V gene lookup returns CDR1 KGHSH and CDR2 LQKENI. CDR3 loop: CASSPSGTTLNEQFF. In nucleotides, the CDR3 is TGTGCCAGCTCACCCTCCGGGACTACCCTCAATGAGCAGTTCTTC.